This T cell receptor (beta chain) appears in the sequencing data of a study of CD4 T cells in relation to SARS-CoV-2 and coronaviruses (dated by TCRdb to the early 2020s). For context, the study as a whole: Using patient-derived lymphoblastoid cell lines, the shared crossreactive spike epitopes were mapped to their HLA restriction. The study assessed, at the TCR clonotype level, memory CD4+ T cell crossreactivity between SARS-CoV-2 and common cold coronavirus spike proteins. Samples from three pre-COVID donors and the naive versus memory experiments were sequenced with the Adaptive Biotechnologies TCR-sequencing kit; other data were Illumina-based. A different, Illumina-based TCR-beta assay was used to sequence expansion assays from other donors in the study. What the work shows at the level of the full study, not this receptor alone: Compared with monoreactive clones, crossreactive clones had significantly weaker SARS-CoV-2-driven expansion, a result consistent with antigenic imprinting. Crossreactivity analysis was centred on spike protein, so crossreactivity against other viral proteins was not assessed. Pre-pandemic and post-infection samples were not both contributed by any donor, so tracing of the source of pre-existing responses was limited. Sequencing of naive versus memory cells indicated that the assay detects memory recall responses, not primary responses primed during culture. Small numbers of patients and of tested TCRs were a limitation of the study. Roughly 64% of donors had memory CD4+ clonotypes that crossrecognized SARS-CoV-2 and at least one common cold coronavirus spike.

DNA from uncultured naive and memory CD4+ T cells underwent immunoSEQ TCR-beta sequencing at deep resolution. Per the original workflow: During preprocessing, nonproductive sequences were discarded, as were any CDR3s that did not begin with C, did not end with F or W, or were shorter than 7 amino acids. Cultured and uncultured naive and memory CD4+ repertoires were searched for CDR3s previously identified as spike- and CEF-reactive. Pairwise Levenshtein distance, computed with the stringdist R package after three terminal residues were trimmed from each end, was used as the measure of CDR3 homology. TCRdb provides this immuneACCESS table in a form limited to in-frame rearrangements. Some clones are lacking; in checked studies, under half of them reflect an unresolved V gene, and why the rest are absent is not known. That table is the source of V, J and clone size, and D and trimming were worked out from the DNA. A total of some 65,000 clones appear in this sample, 75% to 90% of them only once. 1.5% to 2% of the sample is in the top ten clones.

CD4+ T cells from unexposed donors were collected before the COVID-19 pandemic (2011-2018). Naive and memory CD4+ T cells were separated from cryopreserved PBMCs by first enriching for CD4 and then performing EasySep naive CD4+ T cell enrichment. The leukapheresis product for the unexposed donors was obtained through commercial purchase. Ficoll-Paque PLUS gradient centrifugation was used to isolate PBMCs from either whole blood or leukapheresis product. PBMCs were either cryopreserved at -140°C or used fresh in the expansion assay. The QIAamp Micro DNA Kit was used to extract genomic DNA from the CD4+ T cells. The trim is 8 bases for V and 0 bases for J, with a gap of 12 bases between the germline ends. Reading from cysteine to phenylalanine, the CDR3 counts 14 amino acids. CDR3 DNA only is kept here, 42 bases in frame from base 1. The germline V gene provides CDR1 MGHDK and CDR2 SYGVNS. Remarks on this clone: Its antigen is unknown. No much larger clonotype is one base removed from it; base qualities were not supplied.

This clonotype was obtained from a human donor in good health. In this chain, TRBV25-1 is recombined with TRBJ2-3; the D gene is perhaps TRBD2, on 6 matching bases. The sample consisted of memory CD4+ T cells from PBMCs. Explained via the paper, the cell subset or site label denotes: memory (non-naive) CD4+ T cells. The DNA reads as follows: TGTGCCAGCGCTACGGCGGGGAGCACAGATACGCAGTATTTT. It encodes CASATAGSTDTQYF.